The 17 T cell receptor beta chains presented below share a single source sample, sequenced in a study of shared clonotypes between healthy human individuals (TCRdb year 2020). The library was generated by the immunoSEQ multiplex PCR assay. As stored in TCRdb, this immuneACCESS dataset retains in-frame rearrangements with V and J assigned. A fraction of the clones does not appear; measured against another copy, unresolved V genes explain less than half of the discrepancy, and the remainder lacks a known reason. Present in this sample are approximately 97,000 clones, 65% to 70% of which were seen just once. The top ten hold less than 55% of the sample. Sequenced input: memory CD8+ T cells sorted from blood. The cell subset or site label on this specimen signifies: CD45RO+ cells pooled with CCR7-negative TemRA cells. Receptors originate from a man aged 25-45 years in good health.

The sample holds a few counts of this clone. V and J are TRBV20-1 and TRBJ1-1; D gene ambiguous. Germline V gives CDR1 DFQATT, CDR2 SNEGSKA (reference sequence). V was pared by 7 bases and J by 1 base, with 7 bases between. The CDR3 runs 11 residues. This CDR3 reads CSVTTNTEAFF. For the CDR3, the DNA is TGCAGTGTGACTACGAACACTGAAGCTTTCTTT.

For the CDR3, the DNA is TGTGCCAGCAGATCACCCTACGGCGGTAGCACAGATACGCAGTATTTT. Translated, it gives CASRSPYGGSTDTQYF. V is TRBV27 and J is TRBJ2-3; D gene unclear. V lost 6 bases and J 0 bases, leaving 16 bases between the germline ends. Germline loops: CDR1 MNHEY, CDR2 SMNVEV (reference sequence). The CDR3 sequence is 16 residues long.

This clone was seen ten or more times. The chain joins TRBV7-4 to TRBJ2-7, with 9 positions matching TRBD2. The CDR3 spans 14 residues. Germline assignment: CDR1 SGHVT and CDR2 SQSDAQ. V trimming: 1 base; J trimming: 6 bases; junction bases outside the gene matches: 4. The CDR3 DNA sequence: TGTGCCAGCAGCTTAGACCTAGCGGGATTCGAGCAGTACTTC. Translated, it gives CASSLDLAGFEQYF.

This chain links TRBV27 with TRBJ2-7; D gene uncertain. Trimming took 10 bases from V and 2 from J, leaving 12 bases between them. CDR3 size: 12 residues. Looked up from germline, CDR1 is MNHEY and CDR2 is SMNVEV (reference sequence). CDR3 nucleotide sequence: TGTGCCACCAAAGGCCTTGCCTACGAGCAGTACTTC. Amino acid sequence: CATKGLAYEQYF.

V and J are TRBV7-9 and TRBJ2-2; the match to TRBD2 covers 7 bases. J lost 0 bases, V lost 8 bases, and 3 bases had no gene match. Germline CDR1 SEHNR, CDR2 FQNEAQ (reference sequence). The CDR3 covers 14 residues. The chain's CDR3 is CASLGGTNTGELFF. Here the CDR3 DNA reads TGTGCCAGCCTGGGAGGGACGAACACCGGGGAGCTGTTTTTT. Variable domain in full (rest from reference TRBV7-9 and TRBJ2-2): DTGVSQNPRHKITKRGQNVTFRCDPISEHNRLYWYRQTLGQGPEFLTYFQNEAQLEKSRLLSDRFSAERPKGSFSTLEIQRTEQGDSAMYLCASLGGTNTGELFFGEGSRLTVL.

The V call is TRBV19, the J call TRBJ2-1; TRBD1 aligns across 8 bases. V shed 6 bases and J 1 base; nucleotides not matched to a gene: 5. CDR1 LNHDA and CDR2 SQIVND come from the germline V gene (reference sequence). The CDR3 has 15 residues. For the CDR3, the DNA is TGTGCCAGTAGACCCGACAGGGGTTCCTACAATGAGCAGTTCTTC. It translates to CASRPDRGSYNEQFF.

This chain links TRBV27 with TRBJ2-7, with 11 nucleotides matching TRBD1. The V segment lost 0 bases and the J segment 7 bases; nucleotides outside the gene matches: 5. Germline V gene sequence: CDR1 MNHEY, CDR2 SMNVEV (reference sequence). This CDR3 is built from 15 residues. Here the CDR3 DNA reads TGTGCCAGCAGTTTATCCGGACAGGGGGCGGAGGAGCAGTACTTC. Protein sequence: CASSLSGQGAEEQYF.

Concerning this clone: Other DNA sequences in this sample translate to the same CDR3. V gene TRBV6-5 combines with J gene TRBJ2-7; no definite D call. The CDR3 runs to 13 residues. Per germline, CDR1 MNHEY and CDR2 SVGAGI. V shed 0 bases and J shed 3 bases, with 6 bases lying between them. The chain's CDR3 is CASSYSSSYEQYF. CDR3 coding DNA: TGTGCCAGCAGTTACTCGTCCAGCTACGAGCAGTACTTC.

The chain combines TRBV7-6 with TRBJ1-3; TRBD1 agrees at 10 bases. Looked up from germline, CDR1 is SGHVS and CDR2 is FNYEAQ. The CDR3 is made up of 15 amino acids. Trimming at V came to 5 bases and at J to 5 bases, leaving 6 bases not matched to a gene. In DNA, the CDR3 is TGTGCCAGCAGCCCCGACAGGGGGCGAAGAAACACCATATATTTT. Translation gives CASSPDRGRRNTIYF.

The CDR3 here is CASRPTPKDRGEQYF. In nucleotides, the CDR3 is TGTGCCAGCAGACCAACGCCCAAGGACAGGGGCGAGCAGTACTTC. The genes are TRBV7-9 and TRBJ2-7; 9 bases are a match to TRBD1. CDR3 length: 15 residues. The germline gives CDR1 SEHNR, CDR2 FQNEAQ (reference sequence). Trimming at V came to 6 bases and at J to 6 bases, leaving 12 bases not matched to a gene. Together with reference TRBV7-9 and TRBJ2-7, the CDR3 gives the full variable domain: DTGVSQNPRHKITKRGQNVTFRCDPISEHNRLYWYRQTLGQGPEFLTYFQNEAQLEKSRLLSDRFSAERPKGSFSTLEIQRTEQGDSAMYLCASRPTPKDRGEQYFGPGTRLTVT.

This chain links TRBV6-6 with TRBJ2-3, with D unclear. V was pared by 8 bases and J by 0 bases, with 6 bases between. Germline assignment: CDR1 MNHNY and CDR2 SVGAGI (reference sequence). This CDR3 region has 12 residues. As DNA, the CDR3 is TGTGCCAGCCTGGACAGCACAGATACGCAGTATTTT. Translation: CASLDSTDTQYF.

This chain uses TRBV7-8 with TRBJ2-1, with D perhaps matching TRBD2 (6 bases). The CDR3 sequence is 16 residues long. With 1 base removed from V and 3 bases from J, the gap between germline ends came to 13 bases. In germline, CDR1 is SGHVS, CDR2 FQNEAQ. The CDR3 here is CASSLDAGNSYNEQFF. The CDR3 nucleotides are TGTGCCAGCAGCTTAGATGCGGGAAACAGCTACAATGAGCAGTTCTTC.

A single count supports this clone. The DNA of the CDR3 is TGTGCCAGCAGCTTGGGGGCCCAAATTCGGACAGATACGCAGTATTTT. This gives the protein CASSLGAQIRTDTQYF. This sequence joins TRBV5-6 and TRBJ2-3; no clear D gene. Germline assignment: CDR1 SGHDT and CDR2 YYEEEE. This CDR3 region has 16 residues. V lost 0 bases, J lost 3 bases, and 14 bases lay in between.

This chain connects TRBV25-1 to TRBJ2-1, with 8 bases aligning to TRBD2. V gave up 7 bases and J gave up 6 bases; unmatched junction bases: 11. CDR3 length: 15 amino acids. Germline V gene lookup returns CDR1 MGHDK and CDR2 SYGVNS. DNA of the CDR3: TGTGCCAGCACCATACGGGAGGGCCAGGGCAATGAGCAGTTCTTC. Amino acids: CASTIREGQGNEQFF.

The chain employs TRBV13 and TRBJ2-3; perhaps TRBD2 as D (6 bases). Per germline, CDR1 PRHDT and CDR2 FYEKMQ (reference sequence). The V end lost 6 bases, the J end lost 7 bases, and 20 bases lay between the germline ends. The CDR3 runs 15 residues. The CDR3 spells CASSPIRTNRNTQYF. The CDR3 region has the DNA TGTGCCAGCAGTCCGATACGGACTAACCGAAATACGCAGTATTTT.

This chain links TRBV25-1 with TRBJ1-2; no reliable D call. There are 11 residues in the CDR3. V gave up 0 bases and J gave up 5 bases, with 1 base separating them. Germline CDR1 is MGHDK and CDR2 is SYGVNS. The CDR3: CASSEYYGYTF. CDR3 bases: TGTGCCAGCAGTGAATATTATGGCTACACCTTC.

This clone has a count of ten or more. The chain is built from TRBV7-8 and TRBJ2-7; D gene uncertain. This CDR3 spans 14 amino acids. Germline V CDR1 and CDR2: SGHVS, FQNEAQ. V lost 4 bases and J lost 0, with 10 bases in between. The CDR3 DNA is TGTGCCAGCAGCTCAACCGCCCTCTCCTACGAGCAGTACTTC. It yields the protein CASSSTALSYEQYF.